The present T cell receptor beta chain was sequenced within a study of T cell responses to AZD1222 COVID-19 vaccine. The wider study: Second-dose intervals of approximately 4 or approximately 12 weeks were pooled. Overall study results and limits: Distributed over spike, vaccine-associated CD4 TCRs predominated at 160-218 and 743-854. Donors were largely white British and mainly female; clonal diversity was possibly underestimated. Targeting of unmutated variant regions was reportedly seen in nearly half of spike-specific TCRs.

Details on this clone: Its antigen is still unknown.

The CDR3 has 12 amino acids. Germline V gene sequence: CDR1 SGHKS, CDR2 YYEKEE (reference sequence). V was cut by 3 bases and J by 12 bases, with 16 bases left in between. The method was immunoSEQ multiplex PCR; TCRdb's version includes in-frame clones alone and lacks a portion of them. The sample has more than 95,000 clones, 93% seen once. This specimen was peripheral blood, taken on day 0 of AZD1222 vaccination. The TCR was taken from an adult in good health. V gene TRBV5-5 combines with J gene TRBJ2-7, with D unclear. The CDR3 DNA sequence: TGTGCCAGCAGCTCCCGAGTTGGCCGTTTGTACTTC. This codes for CASSSRVGRLYF.